This TCR beta chain was captured in a study of human T cells and chemical hapten exposure. Sample time point: healthy volunteer bleed at 6 weeks. Whole blood that had not been fractionated was the source of extracted total RNA. TCRdb called the RACE reads again in MiXCR, with one record for every CDR3 protein. Seen here are approximately 79,000 distinct CDR3 sequences, over 7% observed once, and the top ten hold over 1.5%. This CDR3 has 16 residues. Germline V gene lookup returns CDR1 LGHDT and CDR2 YNNKEL (reference sequence). V was clipped by 1 base and J by 7 bases, with 20 bases between them. This clonotype was recorded once.

This chain uses TRBV3-1 with TRBJ2-7; tentatively, D is TRBD1 (6 bases). This clonotype was sampled from a male donor in good health. Some clones in this sample may be carry-over from other donors' samples. Sequenced sample: whole blood. The CDR3 loop reads CASSQGSGDLTREQYF. The CDR3 coding sequence is TGTGCCAGCAGCCAAGGATCAGGGGACCTCACCCGGGAGCAGTACTTC.